Below are 22 T cell receptor beta chains sequenced from a single sample in a study of T cell changes during pregnancy in multiple sclerosis. Assay used: immunoSEQ multiplex PCR; TCRdb lists only in-frame clones, some missing. Among approximately 46,000 clones listed, 92% were seen once. Source: CD4+ T cells from peripheral blood mononuclear cells, taken after pregnancy. The receptors derive from a female donor with multiple sclerosis, enrolled in a pregnancy study.

The J gene is TRBJ2-7, the V gene TRBV14; 10 nucleotides match TRBD2. The CDR3 extends over 14 amino acids. Germline trimming cut 4 bases from V and 3 bases from J; bases unmatched to any gene: 3. The germline V gene encodes CDR1 SGHDN and CDR2 FVKESK. CDR3 in amino acids: CASSRSGRYYEQYF. CDR3 coding DNA: TGTGCCAGCAGCCGTAGCGGGAGGTACTACGAGCAGTACTTC.

The CDR3 sequence: CASSLDLSSKGYTF. The CDR3 DNA reads as TGCGCCAGCAGCTTGGATCTGAGTTCGAAAGGCTACACCTTC. This sequence joins TRBV5-1 and TRBJ1-2; no clear D. Trimming shortened V by 0 bases and J by 8 bases, and 14 bases separated the two germline ends. This CDR3 comprises 14 residues. Germline values: CDR1 SGHRS, CDR2 YFSETQ.

The table lists this clone with a few counts. V gene TRBV7-8 combines with J gene TRBJ2-5, with D possibly matching TRBD2 (6 bases). Germline V gives CDR1 SGHVS, CDR2 FQNEAQ. V lost 4 bases and J lost 4, with 16 bases in between. The CDR3 contains 15 residues. The CDR3 sequence: CASSSNTGSGETQYF. In DNA form, the CDR3 reads TGTGCCAGCAGCTCCAACACCGGGAGCGGAGAGACCCAGTACTTC.

The chain recombines TRBV11-2 with TRBJ2-5, with 8 bases fitting TRBD1. CDR3 length: 14 amino acids. Trimming cost V 5 bases and J 6 bases; bases outside gene matches: 8. CDR1 and CDR2 (germline): SGHAT, FQNNGV. The CDR3, as DNA: TGTGCCAGCAGCCGCGACAGGGGTTTGCAGACCCAGTACTTC. Its protein product is CASSRDRGLQTQYF.

The chain links TRBV18 to TRBJ2-3; D is unclear. Between the trimmed V and J ends, which lost 2 bases and 2 bases, there was a span of 8 bases. Germline V CDR1 and CDR2: KGHSH, LQKENI. This CDR3 has 14 residues. CDR3 sequence reads: CASSPVTATDTQYF. The CDR3 DNA sequence: TGTGCCAGCTCACCAGTAACAGCCACAGATACGCAGTATTTT.

The chain is built from TRBV4-1 and TRBJ2-7, with D tentatively TRBD2 (5 bases). This CDR3 region has 14 residues. Germline V gene sequence: CDR1 MGHRA, CDR2 YSYEKL. V was cut by 0 bases and J by 7 bases, with 13 bases left in between. This CDR3 is CASSQEAGVREQYF. The CDR3 DNA reads TGCGCCAGCAGCCAAGAGGCCGGGGTTAGGGAGCAGTACTTC.

The chain carries TRBV7-3 and TRBJ2-2; D not certain. The CDR3 has 14 residues. Germline V gene sequence: CDR1 SGHTA, CDR2 FQGTGA. Trimming removed 1 base from V and 2 bases from J, with 5 bases in between. The CDR3 sequence: CASSLNSNTGELFF. The CDR3 DNA sequence: TGTGCCAGCAGCTTAAACTCCAACACCGGGGAGCTGTTTTTT.

This clone has only one observation. The chain is built from TRBV6-5 and TRBJ2-7, with a possible D match to TRBD2 (5 bases). V lost 8 bases and J 1 base, leaving 12 bases between the germline ends. Germline CDR1 and CDR2: MNHEY and SVGAGI. The CDR3 is 13 residues long. The CDR3 loop is CASAGLGSYEQYF. The CDR3 DNA sequence: TGTGCCAGCGCCGGACTGGGTTCCTACGAGCAGTACTTC.

V is TRBV4-1 and J is TRBJ2-3, with D possibly being TRBD2 (5 bases). The CDR3 is made up of 15 amino acids. Germline CDR1 is MGHRA and CDR2 is YSYEKL. Trimming took off 0 bases at V and 2 bases at J, with 9 bases between the two ends. CDR3 sequence: CASSQDWGDTDTQYF. The CDR3 DNA is TGCGCCAGCAGCCAAGATTGGGGAGACACAGATACGCAGTATTTT.

The chain carries TRBV5-1 and TRBJ2-3, with D possibly being TRBD2 (6 bases). Germline CDR1 is SGHRS and CDR2 is YFSETQ. Trimming stripped 0 bases from V and 3 bases from J, with 14 bases between. There are 16 residues in the CDR3. CDR3 sequence: CASSLGRGSTTDTQYF. The CDR3 DNA follows: TGCGCCAGCAGCTTGGGTCGGGGGTCGACGACAGATACGCAGTATTTT.

The chain joins TRBV25-1 to TRBJ2-5; 13 nucleotides agree with TRBD2. The CDR3 length is 17 residues. Trimming took 4 bases from V and 1 from J; bases not matched to a gene: 6. Germline CDR1 is MGHDK and CDR2 is SYGVNS. The CDR3 here is CASSVGLAGVSQETQYF. DNA of the CDR3: TGTGCCAGCAGTGTCGGACTAGCGGGAGTTTCCCAAGAGACCCAGTACTTC.

The chain couples TRBV30 to TRBJ2-4; the match to TRBD1 covers 10 bases. Germline V gene data show CDR1 as GTSNPN and CDR2 as SVGIG (reference sequence). The CDR3 runs to 15 residues. J gave up 1 base and V 5 bases, and 5 bases lay outside the gene matches. DNA for the CDR3: TGTGCCTGGGGACAGGGGGGGGTGGCCAAAAACATTCAGTACTTC. Amino acid sequence: CAWGQGGVAKNIQYF.

This sequence joins TRBV27 and TRBJ2-1; 9 bases line up with TRBD2. The CDR3 contains 17 residues. The germline V gene encodes CDR1 MNHEY and CDR2 SMNVEV (reference sequence). V was clipped by 1 base and J by 10 bases; unmatched bases: 14. The CDR3 region has the DNA TGTGCCAGCAGTTTATTGGCTAGCGGGATGCCTGGGGGGGAGCAGTTCTTC. Protein product: CASSLLASGMPGGEQFF.

This clone was seen a single time. The genes are TRBV4-2 and TRBJ2-3; 11 bases are a match to TRBD1. From germline, CDR1 is LGHNA and CDR2 YNFKEQ. V was pared by 1 base and J by 6 bases, with 3 bases of the junction left unmatched. The CDR3 is 15 residues long. The CDR3 protein is CASSQGTGGVDTQYF. Here the CDR3 DNA reads TGTGCCAGCAGCCAAGGGACAGGGGGCGTTGATACGCAGTATTTT.

The chain recombines TRBV28 with TRBJ2-7, with a tentative D call TRBD2 (6 bases). The CDR3 totals 14 residues. Per the germline V gene, CDR1 is MDHEN and CDR2 is SYDVKM. Trimming pared 3 bases from V and 2 bases from J, leaving 11 bases between. The CDR3 here is CASSFTRTTYEQYF. CDR3 nucleotide sequence: TGTGCCAGCAGTTTCACCAGGACTACCTACGAGCAGTACTTC.

This sequence joins TRBV5-5 and TRBJ1-3; the match to TRBD1 covers 8 bases. Germline values: CDR1 SGHKS, CDR2 YYEKEE (reference sequence). The CDR3 sequence is 17 residues long. V gave up 4 bases and J gave up 0 bases; unmatched junction bases: 9. In nucleotides, the CDR3 is TGTGCCAGCAGCGGGGAGGAGACAGGGGTCTCTGGAAACACCATATATTTT. Its translation is CASSGEETGVSGNTIYF.

The genes are TRBV19 and TRBJ2-7; TRBD2 matches at 13 bases. Germline V gene sequence: CDR1 LNHDA, CDR2 SQIVND (reference sequence). CDR3 size: 19 residues. J lost 3 bases, V lost 3 bases, and 14 bases had no gene match. The CDR3 DNA is TGTGCCAGTAGTATCGATTTTGCTCGGACTAGCGGGAGATACTACGAGCAGTACTTC. The encoded protein is CASSIDFARTSGRYYEQYF.

The chain employs TRBV2 and TRBJ2-7; D is perhaps TRBD1 (6 bases). The CDR3 is made up of 15 amino acids. Germline CDR1 SNHLY, CDR2 FYNNEI. Trimming pared 2 bases from V and 4 bases from J, leaving 15 bases between. DNA for the CDR3: TGTGCCAGCAGTGAAATCACAGGGAATCCATACGAGCAGTACTTC. Translated, it gives CASSEITGNPYEQYF.

The chain couples TRBV4-1 to TRBJ1-2; 9 bases are shared with TRBD1. There are 14 residues in the CDR3. Per the germline V gene, CDR1 is MGHRA and CDR2 is YSYEKL. Trimming at V came to 6 bases and at J to 6 bases, leaving 8 bases not matched to a gene. The CDR3: CASRPGQGRHGYTF. DNA of the CDR3: TGCGCCAGCAGGCCGGGACAGGGAAGACATGGCTACACCTTC.

This sequence joins TRBV27 and TRBJ2-7; D might be TRBD2 (6 bases). Germline V CDR1 and CDR2: MNHEY, SMNVEV (reference sequence). The CDR3 has 14 amino acids. V gave up 2 bases and J gave up 3 bases, with 11 bases separating them. The CDR3 coding sequence is TGTGCCAGCAGTTTACGCGGGATGGTCTACGAGCAGTACTTC. Translated, it gives CASSLRGMVYEQYF.

This chain uses TRBV6-6 with TRBJ1-2; possibly TRBD1 for D (5 bases). Germline values: CDR1 MNHNY, CDR2 SVGAGI (reference sequence). Trimming stripped 11 bases from V and 7 bases from J, with 20 bases between. The length of the CDR3 is 13 residues. The CDR3 region has the DNA TGTGCCTCACACAGGTTTTCGGGGGGTGGCTACACCTTC. It specifies CASHRFSGGGYTF.

V gene TRBV9 combines with J gene TRBJ2-2, with D unclear. Germline loops: CDR1 SGDLS, CDR2 YYNGEE. Trimming took 6 bases from V and 1 from J, leaving 10 bases between them. This CDR3 has 14 residues. CDR3 residues: CASTFSGNTGELFF. The CDR3 bases are TGTGCCAGCACCTTCTCAGGGAACACCGGGGAGCTGTTTTTT. The entire variable domain, with the rest obtained from reference TRBV9 and TRBJ2-2, is as follows: DSGVTQTPKHLITATGQRVTLRCSPRSGDLSVYWYQQSLDQGLQFLIQYYNGEERAKGNILERFSAQQFPDLHSELNLSSLELGDSALYFCASTFSGNTGELFFGEGSRLTVL.